This entry features one T cell receptor beta chain sequence. Its antigen is not identified. This record comes from a study of metastatic and nonmetastatic thyroid tumors. Thyroid surgery was performed in patients who had received no treatment beforehand. TCRdb reanalyzed the PCR reads with MiXCR. This sample has about 38,000 clones, with around half found just once. General study findings and limits: Malignant thyroid tumors reportedly had TCR beta diversity that was significantly higher than in benign nodules, in blood and tumor.

The source is a male donor with papillary thyroid cancer or a benign thyroid nodule (not recorded which). Some clones in this sample may be carry-over from other donors' samples. The sample was tumor tissue.

In DNA, the CDR3 is TGCGCCAGCAGCCACCCGGGACAGGGTTTGACTGAAGCTTTCTTT. The encoded protein is CASSHPGQGLTEAFF. The chain has TRBV4-1 and TRBJ1-1, with 9 bases that match TRBD1. CDR3 size: 15 residues. V shed 3 bases, J shed 5 bases, and the junction held 7 bases outside the gene matches. Germline CDR1 reads MGHRA; CDR2 reads YSYEKL.